This T cell receptor beta chain was obtained from a study of T cell responses to AZD1222 COVID-19 vaccine. The assay was immunoSEQ multiplex PCR, and TCRdb's table has in-frame clones only and misses some. There are some 200,000 clones in the sample; approximately 90% occur only once, and approximately 3.4% lies in the top ten. The study's findings and limits: The study sampled repertoires only after the peak T cell response.

CDR3 size: 15 residues. V shed 6 bases and J 8 bases; nucleotides not matched to a gene: 4. Germline assignment: CDR1 SNHLY and CDR2 FYNNEI. Worth noting for this clone: What it recognizes is unknown.

The sequences come from peripheral blood, collected 28 days after the second AZD1222 dose. V gene TRBV2 combines with J gene TRBJ2-2, with 15 bases fitting TRBD2. The origin of this receptor is an adult who received the AZD1222 COVID-19 vaccine. CDR3 sequence reads: CASRGLAGGSGELFF. The DNA for the CDR3 is TGTGCCAGCAGGGGACTAGCGGGAGGTTCAGGGGAGCTGTTTTTT.